This T cell receptor (beta chain) was recorded in a study of Ad26.COV2.S vaccination and SARS-CoV-2 variants. Clones were sequenced by immunoSEQ multiplex PCR, and TCRdb holds only the in-frame ones, with some missing. This table holds roughly 320,000 clones, more than 70% found once. This sample's treatment: some 20 received Ad26.COV2.S at low or high dose, single or two shots; about five received placebo; per-sample allocation not given. On day 63 after the first injection, vaccine and placebo recipients gave samples. Wuhan-strain spike was delivered by a replication-incompetent Ad26 vector. In regard to this clone: Antigen: not known.

Points from the study as a whole: TCR breadth and depth analyses may have underestimated total T cell responses.

The source is a person aged 18-60 years who received the Ad26.COV2.S COVID-19 vaccine or a placebo. The source was peripheral blood, collected in a trial of Ad26.COV2.S vaccine versus placebo.

The DNA for the CDR3 is TGTGCCTGGAGGGTCACCGGGGAGCTGTTTTTT. Encoded protein: CAWRVTGELFF. The V call is TRBV30, the J call TRBJ2-2; D call uncertain. Trimming shortened V by 3 bases and J by 4 bases, and 3 bases separated the two germline ends. Germline V lookup: CDR1 GTSNPN, CDR2 SVGIG (reference sequence). The CDR3 has 11 amino acids.